The TCR beta chain under discussion was sequenced for a study of cytomegalovirus exposure and HLA in healthy donors. At the level of the study: Both the 120 validation repertoires and the 666 first-cohort repertoires used the same platform, as reported by a later analysis.

Study-wide results and caveats: The listing of 160 or so TCR beta chains classed them as cytomegalovirus-associated. Most TCR sequences proved rare, with some public TCRs found in many donors. In the 95 to 150 validation repertoires, just under 95% of cluster scores exceeded 0, per a later analysis.

With respect to this clone: What it binds is unknown.

CDR1 is SQVTM and CDR2 is ANQGSEA in the germline V gene. The CDR3 covers 15 residues. Germline trimming cut 5 bases from V and 6 bases from J; bases unmatched to any gene: 10. Sequencing was performed with immunoSEQ multiplex PCR; in TCRdb, only in-frame clones are kept and a portion is missing. This sample has around 69,000 clones, with nearly 96% found just once. Material: PBMCs. The sequence was obtained from a woman between 18 and 30 years old in good health and CMV-seropositive. The chain couples TRBV29-1 to TRBJ2-2, with 9 bases fitting TRBD2. CDR3 coding DNA: TGCAGCGTTATGGGTAGCGGGAGTTTGTCCGGGGAGCTGTTTTTT. Encoded protein: CSVMGSGSLSGELFF.